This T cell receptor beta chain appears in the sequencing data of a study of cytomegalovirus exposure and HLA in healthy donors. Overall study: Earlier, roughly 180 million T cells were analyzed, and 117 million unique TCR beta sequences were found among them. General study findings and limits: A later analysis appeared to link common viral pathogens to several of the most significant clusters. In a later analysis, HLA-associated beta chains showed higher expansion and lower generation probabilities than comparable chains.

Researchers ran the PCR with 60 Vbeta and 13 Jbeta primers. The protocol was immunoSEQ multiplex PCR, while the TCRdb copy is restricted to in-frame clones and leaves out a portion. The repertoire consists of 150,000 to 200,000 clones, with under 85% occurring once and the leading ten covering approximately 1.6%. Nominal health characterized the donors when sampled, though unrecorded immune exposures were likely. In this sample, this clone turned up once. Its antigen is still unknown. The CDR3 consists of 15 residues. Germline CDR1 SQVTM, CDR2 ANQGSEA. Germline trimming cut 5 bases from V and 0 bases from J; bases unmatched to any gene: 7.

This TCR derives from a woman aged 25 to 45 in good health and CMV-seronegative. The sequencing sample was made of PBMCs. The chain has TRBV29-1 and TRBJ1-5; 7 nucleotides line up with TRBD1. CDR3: CSVKFRGDSNQPQHF. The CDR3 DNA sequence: TGCAGCGTTAAATTCAGGGGGGATAGCAATCAGCCCCAGCATTTT.